This TCR beta chain was observed in a study of blood T cell repertoires in COVID-19. Whole-study context: Sources were T cells, B-cell-depleted T cells, or PBMCs; the material itself was cDNA or gDNA.

Germline V gene lookup returns CDR1 SNHLY and CDR2 FYNNEI. CDR3 length equals 14 residues. Trimming took 7 bases from V and 8 from J; bases not matched to a gene: 7. Original data processing: Amplification with reference gene primers provided the estimates of nucleated cell counts. The repertoire was sequenced with immunoSEQ multiplex PCR; TCRdb's copy has only in-frame clones and lacks some. V and J calls and clone size are copied from that table; D and trimming were computed from the DNA. The sample has some 400,000 clones, roughly nine tenths seen once. Sample: PBMCs or T cells enriched from blood (not recorded which). The sequence was obtained from a young man who had recovered from COVID-19. The chain recombines TRBV2 with TRBJ1-4; TRBD1 agrees at 10 bases. The CDR3 DNA is TGTGCCAGCAACCCGGGACAGGGGAACGAAAAACTGTTTTTT. Protein: CASNPGQGNEKLFF.